Below are 2 T cell receptor beta chains sequenced from a single sample in a study of T cell responses to AZD1222 COVID-19 vaccine. Profiling relied on immunoSEQ multiplex PCR, and the TCRdb table lists in-frame clones only, not all of them. The repertoire includes 100,000 or so clones, around 87% of them detected once, and approximately 2.8% sits in the top ten. Here the sequenced sample was peripheral blood, taken on day 0 of AZD1222 vaccination. Source of these receptors: an adult in good health.

In the case of this clone: The junction does not match germline at one end; this may be a read error. The rearrangement joins TRBV7-7 to TRBJ1-6; D remains ambiguous. Germline V CDR1 and CDR2: SSHAT, FNYEAQ (reference sequence). The CDR3 sequence is 13 residues long. The CDR3 loop reads CASSQDENSPLHF. The CDR3 coding sequence is TGTGCTAGCAGCCAGGATGAAAATTCACCCCTCCACTTT.

The J gene is TRBJ2-1, the V gene TRBV27; 13 nucleotides line up with TRBD2. The CDR3 covers 19 residues. Germline CDR1 MNHEY, CDR2 SMNVEV (reference sequence). Trimming took 5 bases from V and 4 from J; bases not matched to a gene: 14. CDR3 amino acids: CASSASGLAGVFVYNEQFF. Written as DNA, the CDR3 is TGTGCCAGCAGTGCCTCCGGACTAGCGGGAGTATTCGTTTACAATGAGCAGTTCTTC.